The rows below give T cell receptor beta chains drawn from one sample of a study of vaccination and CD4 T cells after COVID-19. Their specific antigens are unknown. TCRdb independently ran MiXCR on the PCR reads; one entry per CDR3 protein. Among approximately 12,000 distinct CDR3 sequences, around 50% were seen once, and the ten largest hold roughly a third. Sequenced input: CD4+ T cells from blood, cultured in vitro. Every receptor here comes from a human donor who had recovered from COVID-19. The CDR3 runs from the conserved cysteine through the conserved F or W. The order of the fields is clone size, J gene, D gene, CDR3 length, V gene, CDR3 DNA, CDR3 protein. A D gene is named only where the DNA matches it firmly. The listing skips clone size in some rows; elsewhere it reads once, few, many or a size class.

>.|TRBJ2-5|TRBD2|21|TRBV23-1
TGCGCCAGCAGTCAATCAGCTTCCGGGACTAGCGGGGGGCCGACCCAAGAGACCCAGTACTTC
CASSQSASGTSGGPTQETQYF
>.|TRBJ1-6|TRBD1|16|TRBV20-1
TGCAGTGCTAGAGACTGGGGACAGGGGCGCGGTTCACCCCTCCACTTT
CSARDWGQGRGSPLHF
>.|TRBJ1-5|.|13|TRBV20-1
TGCAGTGCTATCACAAGTTCTGGTCAGCCCCAGCATTTT
CSAITSSGQPQHF
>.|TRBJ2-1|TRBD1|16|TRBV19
TGTGCCAGTAGTATTGTGACAGGGGGCCCCTACAATGAGCAGTTCTTC
CASSIVTGGPYNEQFF
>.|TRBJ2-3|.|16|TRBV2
TGTGCCAGCAGTGAAGCTGCAGCTAGAGGACAAGATACGCAGTATTTT
CASSEAAARGQDTQYF
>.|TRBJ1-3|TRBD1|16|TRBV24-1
TGTGCCACCAGTGATGACAGGGGTAGGTCTGGAAACACCATATATTTT
CATSDDRGRSGNTIYF
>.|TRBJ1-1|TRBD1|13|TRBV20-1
TGCAGTGCTAGAGCCACAGGGGTGGGTGAAGCTTTCTTT
CSARATGVGEAFF
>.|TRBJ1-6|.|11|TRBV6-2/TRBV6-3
TGTGCCAGCGCCCGGGATTCACCCCTCCACTTT
CASARDSPLHF
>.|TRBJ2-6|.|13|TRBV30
TGTGCCTGGAGGAGGCCTGGGGCCAACGTCCTGACTTTC
CAWRRPGANVLTF
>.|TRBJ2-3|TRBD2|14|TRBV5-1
TGCGCCAGCAGCGGGGGGGGGAGCACAGATACGCAGTATTTT
CASSGGGSTDTQYF
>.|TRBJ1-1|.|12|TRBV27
TGTGCCAGCAGTTTAGTCGGGGGCAAAGCTTTCTTT
CASSLVGGKAFF
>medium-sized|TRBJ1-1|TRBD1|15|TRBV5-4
TGTGCCAGCAGCGGTCCCGGGACAGGGATCGCTGAAGCTTTCTTT
CASSGPGTGIAEAFF
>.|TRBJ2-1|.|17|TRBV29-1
TGCAGCGTTGAGGGGGGTGGGCGGACACGACTCTACAATGAGCAGTTCTTC
CSVEGGGRTRLYNEQFF
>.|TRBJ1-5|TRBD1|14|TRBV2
TGTGCCAGCAGTGGGGACAGGGGACGTCAGCCCCAGCATTTT
CASSGDRGRQPQHF
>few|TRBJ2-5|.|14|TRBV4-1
TGCGCCAGCAGCCAAGTAATCGGGGTAGAGACCCAGTACTTC
CASSQVIGVETQYF
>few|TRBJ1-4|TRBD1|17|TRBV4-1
TGCGCCAGCAGCCAAGTTCGACAGGGGGGAACTAATGAAAAACTGTTTTTT
CASSQVRQGGTNEKLFF
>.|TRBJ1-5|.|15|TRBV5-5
TGTGCCAGCAGCTTGGAGTTACAGGTTAATCAGCCCCAGCATTTT
CASSLELQVNQPQHF
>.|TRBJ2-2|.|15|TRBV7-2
TGTGCCAGCGCCGAACAGATTGGGGGGACCGGGGAGCTGTTTTTT
CASAEQIGGTGELFF
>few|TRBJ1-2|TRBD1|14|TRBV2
TGTGCCAGCATTCTGACAGGGGAGTACTATGGCTACACCTTC
CASILTGEYYGYTF
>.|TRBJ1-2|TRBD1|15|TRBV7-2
TGTGCCAGCAGACCCGACAGGGGGTTTCTCTATGGCTACACCTTC
CASRPDRGFLYGYTF
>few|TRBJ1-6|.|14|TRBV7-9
TGTGCCAGCAGTTCGGACACTCTCAATTCACCCCTCCACTTT
CASSSDTLNSPLHF
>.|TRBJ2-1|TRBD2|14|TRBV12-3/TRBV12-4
TGTGCCAGCAGAGATACTAGCGGCTACAATGAGCAGTTCTTC
CASRDTSGYNEQFF
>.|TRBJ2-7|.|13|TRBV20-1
TGCAGTGCTAGTTCCGGGGGAGGCTACGAGCAGTACTTC
CSASSGGGYEQYF
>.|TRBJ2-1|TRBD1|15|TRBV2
TGTGCCAGCAGTGAAGAAGGGACAGGGGGCAATGAGCAGTTCTTC
CASSEEGTGGNEQFF
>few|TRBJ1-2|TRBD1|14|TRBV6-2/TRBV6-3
TGTGCCAGCAGAACCGGGACAGGAAACTATGGCTACACCTTC
CASRTGTGNYGYTF
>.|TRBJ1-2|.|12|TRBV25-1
TGTGCCAGCAGTGTAACTCAGGATGGCTACACCTTC
CASSVTQDGYTF
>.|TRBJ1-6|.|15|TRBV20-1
TGCAGTGCTAGGCTGGCCGGGGGAGCTCCTTCACCCCTCCACTTT
CSARLAGGAPSPLHF
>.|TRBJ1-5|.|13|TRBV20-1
TGCAGTGCTAGAGGGGGAACAGGTCAGCCCCAGCATTTT
CSARGGTGQPQHF
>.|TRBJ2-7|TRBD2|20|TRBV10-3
TGTGCCATCAGTGAGTCGTTAACTAGCGGGGGGCCTTCCGCTCCCTACGAGCAGTACTTC
CAISESLTSGGPSAPYEQYF
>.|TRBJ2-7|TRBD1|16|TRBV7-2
TGTGCCAGCAGCTTTCTACCGGGACAGGGGAACTACGAGCAGTACTTC
CASSFLPGQGNYEQYF
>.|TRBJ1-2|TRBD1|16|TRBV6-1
TGTGCCAGCAGAATCACACCGGGACAGGGATACTATGGCTACACCTTC
CASRITPGQGYYGYTF
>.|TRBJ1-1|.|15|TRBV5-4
TGTGCCAGCAGCTTAGCAGGGCCTGGGAACACTGAAGCTTTCTTT
CASSLAGPGNTEAFF
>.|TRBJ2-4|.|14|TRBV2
TGTGCCAGCAAGGCGGGGGCGAGAGGAAACATTCAGTACTTC
CASKAGARGNIQYF
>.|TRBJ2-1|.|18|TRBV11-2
TGTGCCAGCAGCACGGCGCTGGGGGGGGGGCTCGTCTACAATGAGCAGTTCTTC
CASSTALGGGLVYNEQFF
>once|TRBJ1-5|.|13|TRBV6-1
TGTGCCAGCAGTGAGTATTGGAATCAGCCCCAGCATTTT
CASSEYWNQPQHF
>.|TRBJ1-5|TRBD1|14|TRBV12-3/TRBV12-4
TGTGCCAGCAGCTTCAGGGGGAGCAATCAGCCCCAGCATTTT
CASSFRGSNQPQHF
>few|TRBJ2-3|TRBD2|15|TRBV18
TGTGCCAGCTCAACCCTAGCGGGGGGGCCAGATACGCAGTATTTT
CASSTLAGGPDTQYF
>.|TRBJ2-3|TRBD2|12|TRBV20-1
TGCAGTGCTAGAGATGGGGGAGGGACGCAGTATTTT
CSARDGGGTQYF
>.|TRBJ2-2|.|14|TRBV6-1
TGTGCCACCTCACGCGAGGGCAACACCGGGGAGCTGTTTTTT
CATSREGNTGELFF
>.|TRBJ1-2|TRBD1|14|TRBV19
TGTGCCAGTAGGATAGGGGGCGGAGGCTATGGCTACACCTTC
CASRIGGGGYGYTF
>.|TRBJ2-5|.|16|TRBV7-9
TGTGCCAGCAGCTTTAGGGTGGGCTGGTCGAGAGAGACCCAGTACTTC
CASSFRVGWSRETQYF
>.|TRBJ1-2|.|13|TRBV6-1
TGTGCCAGCGCACAGGAGATGAACTATGGCTACACCTTC
CASAQEMNYGYTF
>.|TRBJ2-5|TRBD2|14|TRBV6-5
TGTGCCAGCAGTTCAAGCGGGGTTCAAGAGACCCAGTACTTC
CASSSSGVQETQYF
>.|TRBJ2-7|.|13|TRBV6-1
TGTGCCAGCGTTTCAGACAGATCCTACGAGCAGTACTTC
CASVSDRSYEQYF
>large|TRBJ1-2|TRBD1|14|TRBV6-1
TGTGCCAGCACTAATCCTGGGACAGTATATGGCTACACCTTC
CASTNPGTVYGYTF